This T cell receptor beta chain derives from a study of blood T cell repertoires in COVID-19. Across the whole study: Nucleic acid was either cDNA or gDNA, and it came from T cells, B-cell-depleted T cells, or PBMCs.

This CDR3 comprises 13 residues. Per germline, CDR1 LGHNA and CDR2 YSLEER. The V end was cut by 3 bases, the J end by 6 bases, with 11 bases between. Per the original data handling: The authors estimated nucleated cell counts from reference gene primer amplification. Generated by immunoSEQ multiplex PCR, the TCRdb table keeps only in-frame clones and is missing some. That table furnishes V, J and clone size, whereas the DNA furnished D and trimming. The sample carries over 350,000 clones, approximately 87% recorded once. Participant age was roughly 18 to 95 years, and participants resided in fewer than 30 US areas.

The chain uses TRBV4-3 and TRBJ1-2; tentative D call: TRBD1 (5 bases). The specimen was PBMCs or T cells enriched from blood (not recorded which). The clonotype comes from a woman between 25 and 40 years old with acute COVID-19. CDR3 protein: CASSQEQGDGYTF. The CDR3 nucleotides are TGCGCCAGCAGCCAGGAGCAGGGTGATGGCTACACCTTC.